The clone carrying this T cell receptor beta chain appeared a few times. As yet, its antigen is unknown. The data were obtained in a study of identical twins. General observations from the study: The degree of excess twin sharing was weaker in beta out-of-frame sequences.

Germline values: CDR1 GTSNPN, CDR2 SVGIG (reference sequence). Trimming left V 4 bases short and J 0 bases short, with 10 bases between. The CDR3 runs to 14 residues. In TCRdb, the 5' RACE reads were re-called with MiXCR into one record per CDR3 protein. The sample consists of approximately 700,000 distinct CDR3 sequences, less than 7% of them appearing once. The TCR originated in a man aged 18 to 29 in good health. The rearrangement joins TRBV30 to TRBJ1-3; D ambiguous. Sequenced input: naive T cells sorted from blood. The CDR3 DNA follows: TGTGCCTGGACCCCGGGAAACTCTGGAAACACCATATATTTT. This codes for CAWTPGNSGNTIYF. Complete variable domain (other parts from reference TRBV30 and TRBJ1-3): SQTIHQWPATLVQPVGSPLSLECTVEGTSNPNLYWYRQAAGRGLQLLFYSVGIGQISSEVPQNLSASRPQDRQFILSSKKLLLSDSGFYLCAWTPGNSGNTIYFGEGSWLTVV.